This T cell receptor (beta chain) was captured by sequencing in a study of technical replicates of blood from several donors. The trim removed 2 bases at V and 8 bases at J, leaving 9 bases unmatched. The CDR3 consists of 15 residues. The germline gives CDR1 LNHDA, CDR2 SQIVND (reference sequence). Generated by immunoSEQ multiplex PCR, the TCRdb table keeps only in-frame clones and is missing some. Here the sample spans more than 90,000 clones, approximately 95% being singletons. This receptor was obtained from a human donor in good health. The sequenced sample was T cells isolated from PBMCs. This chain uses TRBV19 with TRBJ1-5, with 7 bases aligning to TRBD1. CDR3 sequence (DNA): TGTGCCAGTAGTATAATGACAGGGTCACGAGAGCCCCAGCATTTT. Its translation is CASSIMTGSREPQHF.